What follows are 8 T cell receptor beta chains derived from one specimen sequenced in a study of blood T cells in healthy people across ages. Then a second PCR, running about 6 to 12 cycles, was carried out with a sample-barcoded 5' primer and a J-beta primer mix. TCRdb fed the 5' RACE reads into MiXCR, producing one record per CDR3 protein. The sample gives around 1,800,000 distinct CDR3 sequences, 30% to 40% of which show up once; 20% to 25% is in the top ten. The sample comprised blood. Receptor source: a human donor in good health.

This clonotype was detected a few times. The chain has TRBV5-1 and TRBJ1-2, with a weak D call TRBD1 (6 bases). Germline loops: CDR1 SGHRS, CDR2 YFSETQ. The V and J ends lost 4 bases and 2 bases respectively, with 12 bases between them. The CDR3 extends over 14 amino acids. The CDR3 region is CASSTGQRNYGYTF. The CDR3, as DNA: TGCGCCAGCAGCACCGGACAGAGGAACTATGGCTACACCTTC. The variable domain in full, with the rest retrieved from reference TRBV5-1 and TRBJ1-2, is KAGVTQTPRYLIKTRGQQVTLSCSPISGHRSVSWYQQTPGQGLQFLFEYFSETQRNKGNFPGRFSGRQFSNSRSEMNVSTLELGDSALYLCASSTGQRNYGYTFGSGTRLTVV.

The chain is built from TRBV7-9 and TRBJ2-1; the match to TRBD1 covers 7 bases. This CDR3 comprises 16 residues. V lost 6 bases to trimming and J lost 0 bases; unmatched junction nucleotides: 8. Germline assignment: CDR1 SEHNR and CDR2 FQNEAQ (reference sequence). The CDR3 is CASSPRGDSSYNEQFF. The DNA for the CDR3 is TGTGCCAGCAGTCCCAGAGGGGACAGCTCCTACAATGAGCAGTTCTTC. Full variable domain (remainder filled in from reference TRBV7-9 and TRBJ2-1): DTGVSQNPRHKITKRGQNVTFRCDPISEHNRLYWYRQTLGQGPEFLTYFQNEAQLEKSRLLSDRFSAERPKGSFSTLEIQRTEQGDSAMYLCASSPRGDSSYNEQFFGPGTRLTVL.

This clonotype was seen a handful of times. The rearrangement joins TRBV12-3 or TRBV12-4 to TRBJ2-7; 10 nucleotides line up with TRBD2. The CDR3 totals 13 residues. The J segment lost 8 bases and the V segment lost 5 bases, leaving 6 bases of the junction unmatched. CDR3 in amino acids: CASSPGLAAKQYF. The CDR3 DNA follows: TGTGCCAGCAGTCCCGGACTAGCGGCTAAGCAGTACTTC.

The table lists this clonotype with a few counts. This chain connects TRBV7-9 to TRBJ1-6; D remains ambiguous. The V gene lost 8 bases and the J gene lost 2 bases, with 7 bases spanning the gap. The CDR3 loop spans 13 amino acids. The germline V gene has CDR1 SEHNR and CDR2 FQNEAQ (reference sequence). The CDR3 loop is CASCGPYNSPLHF. The CDR3, as DNA: TGTGCCAGCTGCGGCCCCTATAATTCACCCCTCCACTTT. Filled out from reference TRBV7-9 and TRBJ1-6, the complete variable domain reads DTGVSQNPRHKITKRGQNVTFRCDPISEHNRLYWYRQTLGQGPEFLTYFQNEAQLEKSRLLSDRFSAERPKGSFSTLEIQRTEQGDSAMYLCASCGPYNSPLHFGNGTRLTVT.

The J gene is TRBJ2-1, the V gene TRBV19, with D unclear. CDR3 length equals 16 residues. Between the trimmed V and J ends, which lost 1 base and 3 bases, there was a span of 13 bases. The germline V gene encodes CDR1 LNHDA and CDR2 SQIVND (reference sequence). The CDR3 spells CASSIAGRSSYNEQFF. DNA of the CDR3: TGTGCCAGTAGTATAGCGGGCAGGTCTAGCTACAATGAGCAGTTCTTC.

In its sample, this clonotype was seen a few times. The rearrangement uses TRBV2 and TRBJ1-6; tentative D call: TRBD1 (6 bases). The CDR3 is made up of 14 amino acids. Trimming shortened V by 6 bases and J by 4 bases, and 10 bases separated the two germline ends. Per germline, CDR1 SNHLY and CDR2 FYNNEI. CDR3 DNA: TGTGCCAGCAGCCCCGACAGGTATAATTCACCCCTCCACTTT. Amino acid sequence: CASSPDRYNSPLHF.

The CDR3 region has the DNA TGCGCCAGCAGCTCAACTTTGACAGGGGTGGACGAGCAGTACTTC. Protein sequence: CASSSTLTGVDEQYF. The chain uses TRBV5-1 and TRBJ2-4, with 8 bases identical to TRBD1. TRBJ2-7 matches the DNA end more closely, so the J call is doubtful. Germline V gene sequence: CDR1 SGHRS, CDR2 YFSETQ. There are 15 residues in the CDR3.

The chain has TRBV6-1 and TRBJ2-2; D unclear. V was pared by 1 base and J by 6 bases, with 3 bases between. CDR3 length equals 12 residues. Germline V gene sequence: CDR1 MNHNS, CDR2 SASEGT. Written as DNA, the CDR3 is TGTGCCAGCAGTGAAGGATCCGGGGAGCTGTTTTTT. This encodes CASSEGSGELFF.